This passage covers 27 T cell receptor beta chains from one sample sequenced in a study of identical twins. One entry per CDR3 protein, called by TCRdb with MiXCR from the 5' RACE reads. This sample has about 240,000 distinct CDR3 sequences; over 9.5% occur once, and the top ten carry about 9%. Sequenced material: memory T cells sorted from blood. All receptors come from a man over 45 in good health.

This clonotype was observed many times. The chain is built from TRBV28 and TRBJ2-7; TRBD1 matches at 7 bases. The CDR3 has 18 amino acids. V lost 1 base, J lost 7 bases, and 19 bases stayed unmatched. Germline lookup yields CDR1 MDHEN and CDR2 SYDVKM. The DNA of the CDR3 is TGTGCCAGCAGTTTATTCCTAGCCCGGACAAAGGGGGCGCGTGAGCAGTACTTC. As protein: CASSLFLARTKGAREQYF.

This clonotype was picked up a small number of times. This chain joins TRBV20-1 and TRBJ2-5; D is possibly TRBD1 (6 bases). V shed 6 bases and J shed 5 bases, with 16 bases lying between them. The CDR3 extends over 13 amino acids. The germline gives CDR1 DFQATT, CDR2 SNEGSKA (reference sequence). CDR3 sequence: CSAEDRGGETQYF. CDR3 DNA: TGCAGTGCCGAGGACAGAGGCGGGGAGACCCAGTACTTC.

This clonotype was recorded at least ten times. The chain employs TRBV10-3 and TRBJ1-4; no reliable D call. The CDR3 has 13 amino acids. CDR1 is ENHRY and CDR2 is SYGVKD in the germline V gene. V lost 0 bases and J lost 8, with 7 bases in between. CDR3 amino acids: CAISESIAEKLFF. The CDR3 coding sequence is TGTGCCATCAGTGAGTCTATAGCGGAAAAACTGTTTTTT.

This clonotype has ten or more counts. J is TRBJ1-1 and V is TRBV5-1, with D uncertain. With 0 bases removed from V and 2 bases from J, the gap between germline ends came to 8 bases. This CDR3 has 14 amino acids. The germline CDR1 and CDR2 sequences are SGHRS and YFSETQ. As DNA, the CDR3 is TGCGCCAGCAGCTTGGTTCACCGAAACACTGAAGCTTTCTTT. This gives the protein CASSLVHRNTEAFF. The full variable domain, completed using reference TRBV5-1 and TRBJ1-1, is KAGVTQTPRYLIKTRGQQVTLSCSPISGHRSVSWYQQTPGQGLQFLFEYFSETQRNKGNFPGRFSGRQFSNSRSEMNVSTLELGDSALYLCASSLVHRNTEAFFGQGTRLTVV.

This clonotype was seen many times. The genes are TRBV5-5 and TRBJ1-6, with D uncertain. There are 15 residues in the CDR3. Germline V lookup: CDR1 SGHKS, CDR2 YYEKEE (reference sequence). V was trimmed by 0 bases and J by 7 bases, leaving 11 bases between them. The CDR3 is CASSLVSTVNSPLHF. The CDR3 region has the DNA TGTGCCAGCAGCTTGGTTTCCACCGTAAATTCACCCCTCCACTTT.

This clonotype showed up many times. CDR3 sequence reads: CASSQFVRDGGNEQYF. The CDR3 DNA reads TGTGCCAGCAGCCAATTTGTTCGGGACGGGGGCAACGAGCAGTACTTC. The rearrangement joins TRBV7-6 to TRBJ2-7, with D perhaps being TRBD1 or TRBD2 (6 bases each). The CDR3 totals 16 residues. V dropped 5 bases and J dropped 5 bases, with 22 bases sitting between them. Germline values: CDR1 SGHVS, CDR2 FNYEAQ.

This clonotype was counted between two and nine times. The chain joins TRBV28 to TRBJ2-7, with D hard to call. The CDR3 sequence is 13 residues long. Germline V gives CDR1 MDHEN, CDR2 SYDVKM. Trimming took off 6 bases at V and 5 bases at J, with 14 bases between the two ends. CDR3 amino acids: CASSPPGRDEQYF. The CDR3 region has the DNA TGTGCCAGCAGCCCTCCAGGACGGGACGAGCAGTACTTC.

This clonotype has a count of ten or more. The J gene is TRBJ2-5, the V gene TRBV7-2; 7 positions agree with TRBD1. This CDR3 contains 17 residues. The germline V gene has CDR1 SGHTA and CDR2 FQGNSA. J was trimmed by 2 bases and V by 2 bases; bases with no gene match: 11. The CDR3 is CASSLRGTDYFQETQYF. The CDR3 DNA follows: TGTGCCAGCAGCTTAAGGGGGACAGATTATTTTCAAGAGACCCAGTACTTC. The variable domain in full, completed from reference TRBV7-2 and TRBJ2-5, reads GAGVSQSPSNKVTEKGKDVELRCDPISGHTALYWYRQSLGQGLEFLIYFQGNSAPDKSGLPSDRFSAERTGGSVSTLTIQRTQQEDSAVYLCASSLRGTDYFQETQYFGPGTRLLVL.

Many counts were recorded for this clonotype. This chain links TRBV20-1 with TRBJ1-5; D is ambiguous. Germline assignment: CDR1 DFQATT and CDR2 SNEGSKA (reference sequence). This CDR3 spans 13 amino acids. Between the trimmed V and J ends, which lost 3 bases and 3 bases, there was a span of 9 bases. CDR3 bases: TGCAGTGCTAGCCAGATTCCCAATCAGCCCCAGCATTTT. Protein product: CSASQIPNQPQHF.

Ten or more counts support this clonotype. The V gene is TRBV28, the J gene TRBJ2-1, with D unresolved. The ends were cut back, 3 bases at V and 10 bases at J, with 4 bases in the middle. This CDR3 is 10 amino acids long. The germline V gene has CDR1 MDHEN and CDR2 SYDVKM. CDR3 bases: TGTGCCAGCAGTTTCGACGAGCAGTTCTTC. Translated: CASSFDEQFF.

In this sample, this clonotype turned up many times. This sequence joins TRBV20-1 and TRBJ2-5; D ambiguous. The CDR3 consists of 13 residues. Germline lookup yields CDR1 DFQATT and CDR2 SNEGSKA (reference sequence). The V gene lost 3 bases and the J gene lost 4 bases, with 12 bases spanning the gap. Here the CDR3 DNA reads TGCAGTGCTAGCATTTGGGAATTAGAGACCCAGTACTTC. Its protein is CSASIWELETQYF.

This clonotype was counted a single time. The CDR3 reads CASGYLAPTSGKYEQFF. The CDR3 nucleotides read TGTGCCAGCGGCTACCTTGCCCCGACTAGCGGGAAATATGAGCAGTTCTTC. The chain carries TRBV5-6 and TRBJ2-1, with 11 nucleotides matching TRBD2. The CDR3 is 17 residues long. Germline CDR1 SGHDT, CDR2 YYEEEE. J lost 8 bases, V lost 7 bases, and 17 bases had no gene match.

V is TRBV4-2 and J is TRBJ2-7; 8 nucleotides line up with TRBD2. CDR3 length: 18 residues. Germline-derived CDR1 and CDR2 are LGHNA and YNFKEQ. V shed 0 bases and J 3 bases; nucleotides not matched to a gene: 13. The CDR3 sequence is CASSQEGGRSGGRYEQYF. CDR3 DNA: TGTGCCAGCAGCCAAGAGGGCGGCCGCAGCGGGGGACGCTACGAGCAGTACTTC.

This clonotype appeared many times. The chain recombines TRBV7-2 with TRBJ2-1; the match to TRBD2 covers 9 bases. The CDR3 is made up of 13 amino acids. Germline CDR1 is SGHTA and CDR2 is FQGNSA. The junction had 7 bases not matched to a gene; V was cut back by 5 bases and J by 11 bases. The chain's CDR3 is CASSPLASGKQFF. Here the CDR3 DNA reads TGTGCCAGCAGCCCCCTGGCTAGCGGGAAGCAGTTCTTC.

This clonotype was seen many times. The rearrangement uses TRBV7-9 and TRBJ1-2; TRBD1 matches at 8 bases. Germline V gives CDR1 SEHNR, CDR2 FQNEAQ (reference sequence). The V gene end was trimmed by 5 bases and the J gene end by 4 bases; junction bases not matched to a gene: 6. This CDR3 spans 14 amino acids. CDR3 amino acids: CASSPLTGAYGYTF. In DNA form, the CDR3 reads TGTGCCAGCAGCCCTCTGACAGGGGCCTATGGCTACACCTTC.

This clonotype occurred a few times. V and J are TRBV7-2 and TRBJ2-7, with 10 bases matching TRBD2. CDR3 length: 13 residues. Looked up from germline, CDR1 is SGHTA and CDR2 is FQGNSA. V lost 10 bases and J lost 3; bases outside the gene matches: 6. The CDR3 here is CANTLAGSYEQYF. The CDR3 nucleotides are TGTGCCAATACACTAGCGGGGAGCTACGAGCAGTACTTC.

This sequence joins TRBV27 and TRBJ1-5, with D uncertain. This CDR3 is 16 amino acids long. Looked up from germline, CDR1 is MNHEY and CDR2 is SMNVEV (reference sequence). V lost 3 bases and J lost 0, with 12 bases in between. The CDR3 DNA reads TGTGCCAGCAGTTTTTCGTCAGAAGTTAGCAATCAGCCCCAGCATTTT. Translating it yields CASSFSSEVSNQPQHF.

The rearrangement links TRBV7-2 to TRBJ1-5, with TRBD1 as a possible D gene (6 bases). Per germline, CDR1 SGHTA and CDR2 FQGNSA. Trimming shortened V by 1 base and J by 5 bases, and 18 bases separated the two germline ends. The CDR3 loop spans 17 amino acids. DNA for the CDR3: TGTGCCAGCAGCTTAGGTTTTAGGGGGGGGCAGGATCAGCCCCAGCATTTT. Translating it yields CASSLGFRGGQDQPQHF.

This clonotype was observed many times. V is TRBV20-1 and J is TRBJ2-7; 10 nucleotides agree with TRBD1. This CDR3 is 15 amino acids long. Germline CDR1 is DFQATT and CDR2 is SNEGSKA (reference sequence). CDR3 amino acids: CSYKPADRGLYEQYF. In DNA form, the CDR3 reads TGCAGCTACAAACCTGCGGACAGGGGGTTGTACGAGCAGTACTTC.

The genes are TRBV7-8 and TRBJ2-7; D tentatively fits TRBD1 or TRBD2 (5 bases each). V was clipped by 5 bases and J by 3 bases, with 17 bases between them. There are 15 residues in the CDR3. Germline CDR1 and CDR2: SGHVS and FQNEAQ. This CDR3 is CASSLSGRVNYEQYF. CDR3 nucleotide sequence: TGTGCCAGCAGCCTATCGGGACGGGTAAACTACGAGCAGTACTTC.

The CDR3 loop reads CASSLSGTGAFNEQYF. CDR3 DNA: TGTGCCAGCAGTTTATCCGGGACAGGGGCTTTCAACGAGCAGTACTTC. The genes are TRBV27 and TRBJ2-7, with 10 bases fitting TRBD1. V shed 0 bases and J 5 bases; nucleotides not matched to a gene: 7. The CDR3 extends over 16 amino acids. CDR1 and CDR2 from the germline V gene are MNHEY and SMNVEV (reference sequence).

The J gene is TRBJ1-4, the V gene TRBV12-3 or TRBV12-4; 8 positions agree with TRBD1. After removal of 10 bases from V and 8 bases from J, the junction contained 12 bases not matched to a gene. The CDR3 is 14 amino acids. CDR3 region: CATRGRGQKEKLFF. The CDR3 nucleotides are TGTGCCACCCGGGGCAGGGGGCAGAAAGAAAAACTGTTTTTT.

This clonotype turned up a few times. The rearrangement uses TRBV29-1 and TRBJ1-2; D might be TRBD1 (6 bases). With 5 bases removed from V and 2 bases from J, the gap between germline ends came to 15 bases. The CDR3 loop spans 14 amino acids. CDR1 and CDR2 from the germline V gene are SQVTM and ANQGSEA. The CDR3 region is CSVSDGQWNYGYTF. In DNA, the CDR3 is TGCAGCGTTAGCGATGGACAGTGGAACTATGGCTACACCTTC.

The chain couples TRBV6-1 to TRBJ1-5; 7 bases fit TRBD1. The J segment lost 0 bases and the V segment lost 6 bases, leaving 2 bases of the junction unmatched. The germline gives CDR1 MNHNS, CDR2 SASEGT. The CDR3 spans 14 residues. CDR3 residues: CASRGTVSNQPQHF. CDR3 nucleotide sequence: TGTGCCAGCAGGGGGACAGTTAGCAATCAGCCCCAGCATTTT.

This clonotype was counted many times. This chain connects TRBV4-1 to TRBJ2-5; either TRBD1 or TRBD2 may fit D (7 bases each). The CDR3 loop spans 15 amino acids. Germline assignment: CDR1 MGHRA and CDR2 YSYEKL. V lost 4 bases to trimming and J lost 5 bases, with 17 bases between them. CDR3 loop: CASSLPGGARETQYF. In DNA, the CDR3 is TGCGCCAGCAGCCTACCAGGGGGGGCGAGGGAGACCCAGTACTTC.

V usage is TRBV6-1 and J usage is TRBJ2-7; TRBD1 agrees at 7 bases. The trim removed 6 bases at V and 1 base at J, leaving 6 bases unmatched. Per the germline V gene, CDR1 is MNHNS and CDR2 is SASEGT. The CDR3 extends over 14 amino acids. The CDR3 region is CASSPDRASYEQYF. As DNA, the CDR3 is TGTGCCAGCAGCCCTGACAGGGCTTCCTACGAGCAGTACTTC.

This clonotype has just a few counts. The chain recombines TRBV27 with TRBJ2-1, with D uncertain. CDR3 length equals 14 residues. Per the germline V gene, CDR1 is MNHEY and CDR2 is SMNVEV (reference sequence). Trimming left V 5 bases short and J 4 bases short, with 12 bases between. The CDR3 DNA reads as TGTGCCAGCAGTCAGCGCCAACCATACAATGAGCAGTTCTTC. This codes for CASSQRQPYNEQFF.